Detailed here is one T cell receptor beta chain. From germline, CDR1 is ENHRY and CDR2 SYGVKD. This CDR3 is built from 12 residues. The V gene lost 5 bases and the J gene lost 5 bases, with 9 bases spanning the gap. The sample originates from a study of blood T cell repertoires in COVID-19. Study details: From the United States, Italy and Spain came samples of acute and convalescent COVID-19.

Profiling relied on immunoSEQ multiplex PCR, and the TCRdb table lists in-frame clones only, not all of them. The sample consists of approximately 140,000 clones, roughly four fifths of them appearing once. This sequence joins TRBV10-3 and TRBJ1-2; no definite D call. The sample comprised peripheral blood. The sequence was obtained from a human donor in a cohort sampled during active COVID-19. The CDR3 sequence: CAISQASYGYTF. As DNA, the CDR3 is TGTGCCATCAGTCAGGCCTCGTATGGCTACACCTTC.